This T cell receptor (beta chain) was sequenced for a study of cytomegalovirus exposure and HLA in healthy donors. Overall study results and limits: Accurate prediction of most subjects' HLA-A and HLA-B alleles from TCR beta sequences was reported.

PCR amplification relied on 60 Vbeta primers (plus 13 Jbeta primers). Some clones are missing from TCRdb's copy, which holds only in-frame ones; the method was immunoSEQ multiplex PCR. The sample holds under 200,000 clones, approximately 81% seen once. Per germline, CDR1 GTSNPN and CDR2 SVGIG (reference sequence). J lost 6 bases, V lost 3 bases, and 12 bases had no gene match. This CDR3 is 16 amino acids long. While unrecorded immune exposures were likely, the donors were nominally healthy when sampled. Note on this clone: Its matching antigen is unknown.

The source of this sequence is a young man in good health and CMV-seronegative. Sample: PBMCs. The chain employs TRBV30 and TRBJ1-4; TRBD1 matches at 8 bases. The CDR3 loop is CAWSRDRKLKDEKLFF. CDR3 coding DNA: TGTGCCTGGAGCCGGGACAGGAAGCTAAAGGATGAAAAACTGTTTTTT. Supplemented by reference TRBV30 and TRBJ1-4, the full variable domain reads SQTIHQWPATLVQPVGSPLSLECTVEGTSNPNLYWYRQAAGRGLQLLFYSVGIGQISSEVPQNLSASRPQDRQFILSSKKLLLSDSGFYLCAWSRDRKLKDEKLFFGSGTQLSVL.